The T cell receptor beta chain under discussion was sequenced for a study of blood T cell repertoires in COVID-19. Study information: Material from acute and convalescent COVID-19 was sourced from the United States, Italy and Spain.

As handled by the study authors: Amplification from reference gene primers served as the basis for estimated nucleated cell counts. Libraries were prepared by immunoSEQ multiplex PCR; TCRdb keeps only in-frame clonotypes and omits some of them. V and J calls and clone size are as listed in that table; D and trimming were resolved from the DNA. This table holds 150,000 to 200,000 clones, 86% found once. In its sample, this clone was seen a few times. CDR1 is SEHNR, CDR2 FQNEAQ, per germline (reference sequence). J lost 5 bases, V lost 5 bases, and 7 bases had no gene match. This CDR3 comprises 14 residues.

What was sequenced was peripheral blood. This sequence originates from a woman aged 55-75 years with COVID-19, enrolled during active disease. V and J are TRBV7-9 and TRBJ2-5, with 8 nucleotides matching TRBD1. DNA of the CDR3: TGTGCCAGCAGCGCCAGGACAGGGCATGAGACCCAGTACTTC. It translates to CASSARTGHETQYF.